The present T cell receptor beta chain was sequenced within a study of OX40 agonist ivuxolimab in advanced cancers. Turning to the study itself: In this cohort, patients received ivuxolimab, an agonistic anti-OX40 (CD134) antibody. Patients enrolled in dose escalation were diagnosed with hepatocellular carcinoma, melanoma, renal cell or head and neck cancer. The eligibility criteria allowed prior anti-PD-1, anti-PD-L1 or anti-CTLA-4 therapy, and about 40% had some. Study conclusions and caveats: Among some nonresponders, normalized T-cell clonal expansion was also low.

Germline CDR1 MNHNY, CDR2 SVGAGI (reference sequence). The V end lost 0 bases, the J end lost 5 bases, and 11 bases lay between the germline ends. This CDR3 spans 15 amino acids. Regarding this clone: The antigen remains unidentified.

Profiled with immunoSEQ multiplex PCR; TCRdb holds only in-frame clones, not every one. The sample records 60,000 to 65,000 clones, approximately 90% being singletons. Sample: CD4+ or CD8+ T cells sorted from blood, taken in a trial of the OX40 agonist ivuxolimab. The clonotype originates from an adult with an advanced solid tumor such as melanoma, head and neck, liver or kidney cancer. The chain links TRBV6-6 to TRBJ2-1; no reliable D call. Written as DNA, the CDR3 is TGTGCCAGCAGTTACTCGATGAATCTAGACAATGAGCAGTTCTTC. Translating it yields CASSYSMNLDNEQFF.